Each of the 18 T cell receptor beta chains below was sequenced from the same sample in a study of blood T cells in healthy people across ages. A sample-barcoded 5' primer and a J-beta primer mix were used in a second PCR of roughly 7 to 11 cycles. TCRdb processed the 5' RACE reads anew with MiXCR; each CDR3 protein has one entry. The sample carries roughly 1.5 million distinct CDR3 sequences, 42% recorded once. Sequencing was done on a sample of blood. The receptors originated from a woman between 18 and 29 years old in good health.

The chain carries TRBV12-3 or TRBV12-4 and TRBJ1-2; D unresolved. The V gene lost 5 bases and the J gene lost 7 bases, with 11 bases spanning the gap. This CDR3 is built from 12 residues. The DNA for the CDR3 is TGTGCCAGCAGTGCAACAGAATTTGGCTACACCTTC. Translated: CASSATEFGYTF.

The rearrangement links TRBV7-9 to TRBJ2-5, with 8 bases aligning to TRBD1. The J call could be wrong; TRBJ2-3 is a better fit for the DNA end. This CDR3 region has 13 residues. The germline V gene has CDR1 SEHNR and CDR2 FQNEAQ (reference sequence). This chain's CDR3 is CASSSQGGETQYF. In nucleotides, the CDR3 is TGTGCCAGCAGTTCACAGGGGGGAGAGACGCAGTATTTT.

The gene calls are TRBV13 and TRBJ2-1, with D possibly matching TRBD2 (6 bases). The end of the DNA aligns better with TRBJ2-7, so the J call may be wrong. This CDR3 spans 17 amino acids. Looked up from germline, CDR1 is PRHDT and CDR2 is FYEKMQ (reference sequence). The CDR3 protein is CASSSPLGSGSYNEQYF. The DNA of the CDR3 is TGTGCCAGCAGCTCCCCCCTCGGGAGTGGATCCTACAATGAGCAGTACTTC.

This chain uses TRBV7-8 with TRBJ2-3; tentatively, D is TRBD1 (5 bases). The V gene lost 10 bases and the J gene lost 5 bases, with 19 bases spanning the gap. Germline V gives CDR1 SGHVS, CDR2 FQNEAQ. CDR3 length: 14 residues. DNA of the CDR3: TGTGCCAACACCAAGAGTCATAGGGGAGATACGCAGTATTTT. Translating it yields CANTKSHRGDTQYF.

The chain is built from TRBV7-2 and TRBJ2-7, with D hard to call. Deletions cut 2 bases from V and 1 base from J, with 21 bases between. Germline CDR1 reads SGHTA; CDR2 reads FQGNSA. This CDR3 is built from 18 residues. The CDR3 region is CASSLKWNGMSRSYEQYF. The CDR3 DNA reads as TGTGCCAGCAGCTTAAAATGGAATGGGATGAGCCGATCCTACGAGCAGTACTTC.

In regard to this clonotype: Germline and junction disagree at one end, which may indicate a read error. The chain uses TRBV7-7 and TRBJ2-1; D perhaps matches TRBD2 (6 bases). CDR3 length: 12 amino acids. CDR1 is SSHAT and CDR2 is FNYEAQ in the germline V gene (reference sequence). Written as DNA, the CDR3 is TGTGCTAGCAGAGGGGTGGGAGGTGAGCAGTTCTTC. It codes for CASRGVGGEQFF.

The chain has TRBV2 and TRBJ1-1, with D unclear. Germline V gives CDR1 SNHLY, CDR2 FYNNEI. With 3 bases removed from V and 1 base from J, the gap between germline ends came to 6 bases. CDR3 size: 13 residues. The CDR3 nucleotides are TGTGCCAGCAGTGACCTTTCGAACACTGAAGCTTTCTTT. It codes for CASSDLSNTEAFF.

CDR3 DNA sequence: TGTGCCAGCAGTTCCCTGACTAGCGGGGAGGGGACCCAGTACTTC. As protein: CASSSLTSGEGTQYF. This chain connects TRBV6-6 to TRBJ2-5; 11 positions agree with TRBD2. Germline CDR1 and CDR2: MNHNY and SVGAGI (reference sequence). The CDR3 runs to 15 residues. V lost 4 bases, J lost 7 bases, and 8 bases stayed unmatched.

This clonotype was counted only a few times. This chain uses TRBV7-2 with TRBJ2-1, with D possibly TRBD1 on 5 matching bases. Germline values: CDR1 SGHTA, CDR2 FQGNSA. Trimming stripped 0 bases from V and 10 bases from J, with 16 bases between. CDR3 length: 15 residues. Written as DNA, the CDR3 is TGTGCCAGCAGCTTAGCCCAGCAGGGTGCGGCGGAGCAGTTCTTC. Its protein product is CASSLAQQGAAEQFF.

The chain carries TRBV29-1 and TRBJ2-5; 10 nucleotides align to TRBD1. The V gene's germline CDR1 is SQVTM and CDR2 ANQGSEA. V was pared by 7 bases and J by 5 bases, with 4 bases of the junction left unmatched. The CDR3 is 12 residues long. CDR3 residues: CSAGTGDETQYF. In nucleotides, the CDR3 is TGCAGCGCAGGGACAGGGGACGAGACCCAGTACTTC.

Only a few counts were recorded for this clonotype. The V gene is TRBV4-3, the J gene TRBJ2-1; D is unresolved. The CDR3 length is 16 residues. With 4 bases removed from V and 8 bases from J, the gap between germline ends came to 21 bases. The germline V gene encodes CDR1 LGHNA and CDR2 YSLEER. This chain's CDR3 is CASSLQGAWGRYEQFF. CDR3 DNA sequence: TGCGCCAGCAGCCTTCAAGGAGCATGGGGTCGATATGAGCAGTTCTTC.

The CDR3 DNA follows: TGTGCCAGCAGCCAAGCTACTGAGGGATTGGCCTACGAGCAGTACTTC. Protein product: CASSQATEGLAYEQYF. The chain recombines TRBV4-2 with TRBJ2-4, with D maybe TRBD2 (5 bases). The last part of the DNA fits TRBJ2-7 better; the J call may be wrong. This CDR3 spans 16 amino acids. The germline gives CDR1 LGHNA, CDR2 YNFKEQ.

CDR3: CASSPRGPSPLHF. The CDR3 coding sequence is TGTGCCAGCTCACCACGAGGCCCTTCACCCCTCCACTTT. The V and J genes are TRBV18 and TRBJ1-6, with D hard to call. V was cut by 1 base and J by 9 bases, with 7 bases left in between. CDR3 size: 13 residues. From germline, CDR1 is KGHSH and CDR2 LQKENI.

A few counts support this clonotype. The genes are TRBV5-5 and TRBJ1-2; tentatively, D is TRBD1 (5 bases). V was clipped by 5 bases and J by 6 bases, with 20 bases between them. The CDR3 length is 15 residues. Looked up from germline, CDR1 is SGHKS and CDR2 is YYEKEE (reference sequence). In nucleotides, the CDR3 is TGTGCCAGCAGGCCCGCAGGGAAAAAAGGGGATGGCTACACCTTC. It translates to CASRPAGKKGDGYTF.

This CDR3 reads CASSLALRTSGYNEQYF. The CDR3 region has the DNA TGTGCCAGCAGCTTAGCGCTAAGGACTAGCGGCTACAATGAGCAGTACTTC. This sequence joins TRBV7-2 and TRBJ2-7; 10 bases fit TRBD2. V dropped 0 bases and J dropped 7; count of bases not matched to a gene: 12. The germline CDR1 and CDR2 sequences are SGHTA and FQGNSA. The CDR3 runs 17 residues.

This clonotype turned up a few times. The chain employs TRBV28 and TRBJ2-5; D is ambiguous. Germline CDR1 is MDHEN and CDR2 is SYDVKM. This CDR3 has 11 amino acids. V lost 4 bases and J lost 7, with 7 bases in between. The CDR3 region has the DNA TGTGCCAGCAGTTATCTTGGGACCCAGTACTTC. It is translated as CASSYLGTQYF.

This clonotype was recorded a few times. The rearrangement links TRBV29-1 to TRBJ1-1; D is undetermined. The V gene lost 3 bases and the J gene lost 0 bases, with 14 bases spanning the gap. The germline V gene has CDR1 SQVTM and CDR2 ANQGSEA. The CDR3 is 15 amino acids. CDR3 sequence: CSVDLRLPLNTEAFF. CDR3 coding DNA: TGCAGCGTTGACCTTCGGTTACCGCTGAACACTGAAGCTTTCTTT.

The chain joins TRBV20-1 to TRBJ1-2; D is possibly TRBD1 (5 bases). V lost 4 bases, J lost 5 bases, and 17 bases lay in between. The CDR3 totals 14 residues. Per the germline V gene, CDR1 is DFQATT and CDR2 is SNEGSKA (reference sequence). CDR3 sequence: CSATPGRRLYGYTF. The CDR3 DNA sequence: TGCAGTGCTACGCCGGGACGCAGATTGTATGGCTACACCTTC.